This is a list of T cell receptor beta chains from one sample in a study of blood T cell repertoires in COVID-19. Only in-frame clones appear in the TCRdb table, and some are missing; sequencing was by immunoSEQ multiplex PCR. Here the sample spans some 140,000 clones, 75% to 95% being singletons. Sample: peripheral blood. The receptors come from a man aged 50 to 60 with acute or convalescent COVID-19. CDR3s include the opening cysteine and the closing phenylalanine or tryptophan. D genes are given only for firm matches.

V gene: TRBV19
J gene: TRBJ2-2
D gene: TRBD2
CDR3 protein: CASSMGSGGHTGELFF

V gene: TRBV20-1
J gene: TRBJ1-5
D gene: NA
CDR3 protein: CSASDGSNQPQHF

V gene: TRBV4-2
J gene: TRBJ1-1
D gene: NA
CDR3 protein: CASSQDRRGTGTEAFF

V gene: TRBV5-1
J gene: TRBJ1-1
D gene: NA
CDR3 protein: CASSETRVGPEAFF

V gene: TRBV7-9
J gene: TRBJ2-5
D gene: TRBD2
CDR3 protein: CASSQGASGRRETQYF

V gene: TRBV4-2
J gene: TRBJ2-1
D gene: TRBD1
CDR3 protein: CASSQEGQVGGHEQFF

V gene: TRBV28
J gene: TRBJ1-6
D gene: TRBD1
CDR3 protein: CASSWDRGASPLHF

V gene: TRBV27
J gene: TRBJ1-1
D gene: TRBD1
CDR3 protein: CASNQGGNTEAFF

V gene: TRBV6-5
J gene: TRBJ2-7
D gene: NA
CDR3 protein: CASIGDTSGEQYF

V gene: TRBV27
J gene: TRBJ2-1
D gene: TRBD2
CDR3 protein: CASSFGTSGWYEQFF

V gene: TRBV7-3
J gene: TRBJ1-2
D gene: NA
CDR3 protein: CASSTLSGGPDGYTF

V gene: TRBV5-4
J gene: TRBJ2-2
D gene: NA
CDR3 protein: CASSLTLGAAGELFF

V gene: TRBV19
J gene: TRBJ1-5
D gene: NA
CDR3 protein: CASSSVGNQPQHF

V gene: TRBV9
J gene: TRBJ2-1
D gene: TRBD2
CDR3 protein: CASSVAGTTVNEQFF

V gene: TRBV6-6
J gene: TRBJ1-2
D gene: NA
CDR3 protein: CASTLDGETVLNGYTF

V gene: TRBV7-8
J gene: TRBJ1-6
D gene: TRBD1
CDR3 protein: CASSSFGQGTSPLHF

V gene: TRBV6-5
J gene: TRBJ1-1
D gene: TRBD1
CDR3 protein: CASSYFRTGNTEAFF

V gene: TRBV5-1
J gene: TRBJ2-5
D gene: TRBD1
CDR3 protein: CASSSTGGGVQETQYF

V gene: TRBV19
J gene: TRBJ2-7
D gene: TRBD2
CDR3 protein: CASSRLAGAYEQYF

V gene: TRBV12-3/TRBV12-4
J gene: TRBJ1-5
D gene: NA
CDR3 protein: CASSFGQPQHF

V gene: TRBV9
J gene: TRBJ2-5
D gene: NA
CDR3 protein: CASSVGAGQETQYF

V gene: TRBV28
J gene: TRBJ1-1
D gene: NA
CDR3 protein: CASGRSDTEAFF

V gene: TRBV10-2
J gene: TRBJ2-1
D gene: TRBD2
CDR3 protein: CASSELAGGPKFF

V gene: TRBV19
J gene: TRBJ2-2
D gene: TRBD1
CDR3 protein: CASSSHRGNTGELFF

V gene: TRBV4-2
J gene: TRBJ2-3
D gene: NA
CDR3 protein: CASSQDDQFEGTQYF

V gene: TRBV5-1
J gene: TRBJ1-1
D gene: NA
CDR3 protein: CASSLASTEAFF

V gene: TRBV5-1
J gene: TRBJ1-5
D gene: TRBD1
CDR3 protein: CASSLGDRGNPQHF

V gene: TRBV5-1
J gene: TRBJ2-1
D gene: TRBD1
CDR3 protein: CASSLDRGSYNEQFF